This T cell receptor (beta chain) was observed in a study of CD4+ T cells in melanoma. The repertoire was sequenced with immunoSEQ multiplex PCR; TCRdb's copy has only in-frame clones and lacks some. The table records under 20,000 clones, 83% of them present only once. Study results and caveats: A reported correlation linked neoantigen-specific CD4+ T cells to CD8+, macrophage and B cell function. Reportedly, melanoma neoantigen-specific CD4+ T cells showed varied differentiation states.

CDR1 is MGHRA and CDR2 is YSYEKL in the germline V gene. This CDR3 comprises 15 residues. The V end lost 0 bases, the J end lost 7 bases, and 10 bases lay between the germline ends. Concerning this clone itself: Antigen unknown.

This chain connects TRBV4-1 to TRBJ1-6; a possible D gene is TRBD1 (5 bases). Material for sequencing was cells from a culture (not recorded whether cultured in vitro). The clonotype originates from a human donor with melanoma. DNA of the CDR3: TGCGCCAGCAGCCAAGATATGAGGGGAAATTCACCCCTCCACTTT. It codes for CASSQDMRGNSPLHF.